A single sample gave rise to the 10 T cell receptor beta chains below, sequenced in a study of blood T cells in healthy people across ages. With a J-beta primer mix and a sample-barcoded 5' primer, a second PCR ran roughly 6 to 11 cycles. In TCRdb, the 5' RACE reads were re-called with MiXCR into one record per CDR3 protein. Of fewer than 950,000 distinct CDR3 sequences listed, under 40% were seen once; the top ten hold 10% to 15%. Sequencing used blood. The receptors come from a man aged 18-30 years in good health.

This clonotype was picked up one time. The CDR3: CASQLEMGRGRRETQYF. For the CDR3, the DNA is TGTGCCAGCCAGCTTGAGATGGGGCGGGGACGTCGGGAGACCCAGTACTTC. J is TRBJ2-7 and V is TRBV6-2 or TRBV6-3; a weak D match, TRBD2 (6 bases). The J call may be wrong; the DNA end is better matched by TRBJ2-5. Germline V gives CDR1 MNHEY, CDR2 SVGEGT. The CDR3 is 17 residues long.

This sequence joins TRBV12-3 or TRBV12-4 and TRBJ2-5; 11 nucleotides line up with TRBD1. This CDR3 has 15 residues. The V segment lost 8 bases and the J segment 11 bases; nucleotides outside the gene matches: 16. The CDR3 reads CASRGQGGWGNEQYF. In nucleotides, the CDR3 is TGTGCCAGCCGGGGACAGGGGGGGTGGGGCAATGAGCAGTACTTC.

The rearrangement uses TRBV2 and TRBJ2-3; unclear D gene. Trimming cost V 6 bases and J 0 bases, with 19 bases left between them. The CDR3 totals 17 residues. In germline, CDR1 is SNHLY, CDR2 FYNNEI. CDR3 residues: CASSESGQDPSTDTQYF. The CDR3, as DNA: TGTGCCAGCAGCGAAAGTGGTCAGGACCCCAGCACAGATACGCAGTATTTT. Using reference TRBV2 and TRBJ2-3 for the parts outside the CDR3, the full variable domain is EPEVTQTPSHQVTQMGQEVILRCVPISNHLYFYWYRQILGQKVEFLVSFYNNEISEKSEIFDDQFSVERPDGSNFTLKIRSTKLEDSAMYFCASSESGQDPSTDTQYFGPGTRLTVL.

The gene calls are TRBV15 and TRBJ1-5; a weak D match, TRBD1 (6 bases). The CDR3 totals 15 residues. CDR1 LNHNV and CDR2 YYDKDF come from the germline V gene (reference sequence). V was shortened by 3 bases and J by 7 bases, with 16 bases between the two germline ends. The DNA of the CDR3 is TGTGCCACCAGCAGTGGACGGGGGGCCAGGCAGCCCCAGCATTTT. It translates to CATSSGRGARQPQHF.

The gene calls are TRBV7-2 and TRBJ2-3; 9 bases fit TRBD1. V shed 4 bases, J shed 4 bases, and the junction held 6 bases outside the gene matches. Per germline, CDR1 SGHTA and CDR2 FQGNSA. The CDR3 has 15 amino acids. CDR3 amino acids: CASSSGTGSPDTQYF. In DNA, the CDR3 is TGTGCCAGCAGCTCCGGGACAGGGTCTCCAGATACGCAGTATTTT.

The chain is built from TRBV4-1 and TRBJ2-5, with 9 positions matching TRBD1. CDR3 length: 15 amino acids. The V gene end was trimmed by 1 base and the J gene end by 3 bases; junction bases not matched to a gene: 3. The germline V gene has CDR1 MGHRA and CDR2 YSYEKL. CDR3 loop: CASSQGDREKETQYF. The CDR3 nucleotides are TGCGCCAGCAGCCAAGGGGACAGGGAGAAAGAGACCCAGTACTTC.

Ten or more counts support this clonotype. The chain is built from TRBV10-3 and TRBJ2-5, with 7 bases identical to TRBD2. The germline V gene has CDR1 ENHRY and CDR2 SYGVKD. This CDR3 is 12 amino acids long. V lost 5 bases, J lost 5 bases, and 2 bases stayed unmatched. The CDR3 loop is CAISREVETQYF. CDR3 sequence (DNA): TGTGCCATCAGTCGGGAGGTCGAGACCCAGTACTTC.

The chain couples TRBV20-1 to TRBJ1-1; the D gene is possibly TRBD1 (6 bases). V was shortened by 8 bases and J by 3 bases, with 22 bases between the two germline ends. This CDR3 is 15 amino acids long. Germline V gene lookup returns CDR1 DFQATT and CDR2 SNEGSKA (reference sequence). The CDR3 spells CSTKGWGARDTEAFF. The CDR3 DNA sequence: TGCAGTACCAAAGGTTGGGGGGCGCGGGACACTGAAGCTTTCTTT.

CDR3 sequence (DNA): TGTGCCACCAGCGGCCGCAATGAGCAGTACTTC. This sequence encodes CATSGRNEQYF. The chain links TRBV15 to TRBJ2-5; D remains ambiguous. Trimming removed 5 bases from V and 11 bases from J, with 12 bases in between. Germline CDR1 is LNHNV and CDR2 is YYDKDF (reference sequence). The CDR3 runs to 11 residues.

The genes are TRBV20-1 and TRBJ2-5; the D gene could be TRBD1 or TRBD2 (6 bases each). The CDR3 has 12 residues. The germline V gene encodes CDR1 DFQATT and CDR2 SNEGSKA (reference sequence). Trimming took 3 bases from V and 11 from J, leaving 16 bases between them. The CDR3 region has the DNA TGCAGTGCTAGTTCGGGGGACAATGAGCAGTACTTC. This sequence encodes CSASSGDNEQYF.